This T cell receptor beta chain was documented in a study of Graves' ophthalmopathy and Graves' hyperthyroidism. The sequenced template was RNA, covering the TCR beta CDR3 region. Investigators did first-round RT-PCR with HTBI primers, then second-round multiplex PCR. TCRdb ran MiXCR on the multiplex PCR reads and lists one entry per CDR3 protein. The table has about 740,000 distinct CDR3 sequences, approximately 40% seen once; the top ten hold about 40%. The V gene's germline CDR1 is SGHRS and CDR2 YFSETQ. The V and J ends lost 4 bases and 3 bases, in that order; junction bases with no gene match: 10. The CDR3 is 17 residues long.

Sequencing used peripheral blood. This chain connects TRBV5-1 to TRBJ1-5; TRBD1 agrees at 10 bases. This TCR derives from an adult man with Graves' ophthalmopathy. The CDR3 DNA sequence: TGCGCCAGCAGCCCCTTTGGGGGACAGGGGTTCAATCAGCCCCAGCATTTT. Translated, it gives CASSPFGGQGFNQPQHF.